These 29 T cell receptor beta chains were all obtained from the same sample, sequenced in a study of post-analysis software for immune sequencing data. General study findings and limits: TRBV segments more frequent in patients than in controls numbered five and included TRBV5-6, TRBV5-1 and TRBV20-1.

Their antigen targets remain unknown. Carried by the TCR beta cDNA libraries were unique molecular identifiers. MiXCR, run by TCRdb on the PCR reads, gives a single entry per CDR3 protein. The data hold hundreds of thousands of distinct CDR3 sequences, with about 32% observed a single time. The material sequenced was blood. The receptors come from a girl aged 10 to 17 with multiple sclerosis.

Written as DNA, the CDR3 is TGTGCCAGCAGCCTGACCGTCGGGAGGGCGACTGAAGGCAAAAACATTCAGTACTTC. It yields the protein CASSLTVGRATEGKNIQYF. The chain joins TRBV6-2 or TRBV6-3 to TRBJ2-4; 8 positions agree with TRBD2. The length of the CDR3 is 19 residues. J gave up 3 bases and V 6 bases, and 19 bases lay outside the gene matches. Germline V gene data show CDR1 as MNHEY and CDR2 as SVGEGT.

The CDR3 here is CASSVGLAGRSDEQYF. The CDR3 DNA reads TGTGCCAGCAGTGTCGGACTAGCGGGACGATCAGACGAGCAGTACTTC. The chain combines TRBV12-3 or TRBV12-4 with TRBJ2-7, with 12 bases identical to TRBD2. This CDR3 region has 16 residues. V shed 5 bases, J shed 5 bases, and the junction held 10 bases outside the gene matches.

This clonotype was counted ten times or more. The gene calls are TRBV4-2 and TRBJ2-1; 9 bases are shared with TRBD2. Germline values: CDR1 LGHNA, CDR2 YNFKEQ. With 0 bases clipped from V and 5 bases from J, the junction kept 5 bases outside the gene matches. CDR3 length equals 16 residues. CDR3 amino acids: CASSQDLRGGNNEQFF. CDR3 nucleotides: TGTGCCAGCAGCCAAGATTTGCGGGGGGGAAACAATGAGCAGTTCTTC.

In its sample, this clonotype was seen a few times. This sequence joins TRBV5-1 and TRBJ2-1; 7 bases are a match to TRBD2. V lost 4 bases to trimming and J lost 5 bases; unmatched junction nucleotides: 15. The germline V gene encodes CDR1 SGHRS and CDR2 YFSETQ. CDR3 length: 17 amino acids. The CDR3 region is CASSPRTLAQSNNEQFF. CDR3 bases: TGCGCCAGCAGCCCGAGAACACTAGCGCAGAGTAACAATGAGCAGTTCTTC.

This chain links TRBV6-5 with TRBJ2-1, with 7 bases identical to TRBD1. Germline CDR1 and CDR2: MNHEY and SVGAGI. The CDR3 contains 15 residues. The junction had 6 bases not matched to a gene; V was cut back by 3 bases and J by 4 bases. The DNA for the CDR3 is TGTGCCAGCAGTTATTATGGCAGGGGGTACAATGAGCAGTTCTTC. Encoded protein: CASSYYGRGYNEQFF.

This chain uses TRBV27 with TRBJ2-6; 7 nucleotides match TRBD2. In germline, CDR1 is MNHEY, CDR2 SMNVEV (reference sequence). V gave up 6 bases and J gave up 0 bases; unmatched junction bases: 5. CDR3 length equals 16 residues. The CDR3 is CASSRGGLSGANVLTF. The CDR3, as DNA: TGTGCCAGCAGCCGCGGGGGACTCTCTGGGGCCAACGTCCTGACTTTC.

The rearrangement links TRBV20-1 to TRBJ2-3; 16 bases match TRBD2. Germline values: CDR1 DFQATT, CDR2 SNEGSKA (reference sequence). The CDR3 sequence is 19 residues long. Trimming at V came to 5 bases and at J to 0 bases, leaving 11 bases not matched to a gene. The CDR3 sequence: CSALTSGLAGGPSTDTQYF. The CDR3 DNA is TGCAGTGCTTTGACTTCGGGACTAGCGGGAGGGCCGAGCACAGATACGCAGTATTTT.

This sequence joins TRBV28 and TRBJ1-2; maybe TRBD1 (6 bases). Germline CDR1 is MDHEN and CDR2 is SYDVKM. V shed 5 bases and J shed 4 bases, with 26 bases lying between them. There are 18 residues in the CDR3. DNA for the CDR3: TGTGCCAGCAGTACCCCCACCGGAGTACACAGGGACGGCTATGGCTACACCTTC. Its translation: CASSTPTGVHRDGYGYTF.

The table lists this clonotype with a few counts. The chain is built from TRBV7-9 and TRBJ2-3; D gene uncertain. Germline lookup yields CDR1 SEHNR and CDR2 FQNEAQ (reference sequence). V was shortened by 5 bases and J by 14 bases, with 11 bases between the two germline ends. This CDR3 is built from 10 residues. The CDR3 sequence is CASSLRFLYF. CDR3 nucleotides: TGTGCCAGCAGCCTTCGGTTCCTGTATTTT.

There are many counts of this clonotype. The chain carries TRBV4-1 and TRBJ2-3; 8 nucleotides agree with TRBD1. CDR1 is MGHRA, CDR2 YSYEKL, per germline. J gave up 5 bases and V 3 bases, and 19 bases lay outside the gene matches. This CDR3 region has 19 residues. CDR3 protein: CASSQRGQESLSRGDTQYF. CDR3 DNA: TGCGCCAGCAGCCAGAGGGGACAGGAGAGCTTATCCCGCGGAGATACGCAGTATTTT.

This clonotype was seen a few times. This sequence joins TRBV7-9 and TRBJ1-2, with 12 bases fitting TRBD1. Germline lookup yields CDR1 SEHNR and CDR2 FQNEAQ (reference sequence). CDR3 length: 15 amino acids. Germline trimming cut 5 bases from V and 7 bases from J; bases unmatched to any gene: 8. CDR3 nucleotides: TGTGCCAGCAGCGAAAGGGACAGGGGGCTGGCTGGCTACACCTTC. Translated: CASSERDRGLAGYTF. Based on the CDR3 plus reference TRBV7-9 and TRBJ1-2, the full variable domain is DTGVSQNPRHKITKRGQNVTFRCDPISEHNRLYWYRQTLGQGPEFLTYFQNEAQLEKSRLLSDRFSAERPKGSFSTLEIQRTEQGDSAMYLCASSERDRGLAGYTFGSGTRLTVV.

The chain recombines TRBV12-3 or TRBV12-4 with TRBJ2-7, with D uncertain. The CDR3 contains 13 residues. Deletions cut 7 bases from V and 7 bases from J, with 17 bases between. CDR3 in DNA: TGTGCCAGCACCGAGAGGCAGGCTAGGGAGCAGTACTTC. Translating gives CASTERQAREQYF.

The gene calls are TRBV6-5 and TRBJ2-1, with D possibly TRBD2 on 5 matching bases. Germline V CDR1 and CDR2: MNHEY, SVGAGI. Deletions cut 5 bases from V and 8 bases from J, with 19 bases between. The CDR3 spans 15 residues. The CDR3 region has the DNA TGTGCCAGCAGTCCAGGACTCCGGACGAGTCATGAGCAGTTCTTC. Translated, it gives CASSPGLRTSHEQFF.

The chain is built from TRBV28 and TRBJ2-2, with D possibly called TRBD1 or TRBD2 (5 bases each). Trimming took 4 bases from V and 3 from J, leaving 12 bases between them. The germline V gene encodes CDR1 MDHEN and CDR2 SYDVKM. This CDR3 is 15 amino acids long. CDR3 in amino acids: CASSSSRGHTGELFF. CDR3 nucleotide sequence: TGTGCCAGCAGTTCCTCCCGGGGACACACCGGGGAGCTGTTTTTT. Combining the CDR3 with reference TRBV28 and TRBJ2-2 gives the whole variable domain DVKVTQSSRYLVKRTGEKVFLECVQDMDHENMFWYRQDPGLGLRLIYFSYDVKMKEKGDIPEGYSVSREKKERFSLILESASTNQTSMYLCASSSSRGHTGELFFGEGSRLTVL.

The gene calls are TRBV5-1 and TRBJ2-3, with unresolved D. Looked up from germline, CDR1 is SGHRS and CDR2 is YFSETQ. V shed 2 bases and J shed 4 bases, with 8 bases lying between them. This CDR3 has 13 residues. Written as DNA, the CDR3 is TGCGCCAGCAGCTTTCCTTCCGCAGATACGCAGTATTTT. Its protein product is CASSFPSADTQYF.

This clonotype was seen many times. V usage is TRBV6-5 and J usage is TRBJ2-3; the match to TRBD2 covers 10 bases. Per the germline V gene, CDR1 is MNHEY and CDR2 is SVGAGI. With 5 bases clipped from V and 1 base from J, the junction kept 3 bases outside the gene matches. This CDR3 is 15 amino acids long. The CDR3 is CASSRTSGGTDTQYF. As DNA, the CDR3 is TGTGCCAGCAGTAGGACTAGCGGCGGCACAGATACGCAGTATTTT.

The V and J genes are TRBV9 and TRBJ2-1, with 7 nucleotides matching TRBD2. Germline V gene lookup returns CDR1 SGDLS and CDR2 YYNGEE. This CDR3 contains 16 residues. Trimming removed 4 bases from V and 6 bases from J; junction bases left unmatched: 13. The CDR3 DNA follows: TGTGCCAGCAGCCCCCAAACGGGGGGATACTGCAATGAGCAGTTCTTC. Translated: CASSPQTGGYCNEQFF.

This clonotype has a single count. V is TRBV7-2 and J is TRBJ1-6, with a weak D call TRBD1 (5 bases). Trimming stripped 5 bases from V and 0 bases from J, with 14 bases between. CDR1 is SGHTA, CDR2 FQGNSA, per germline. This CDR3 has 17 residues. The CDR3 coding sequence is TGTGCCAGCAGCCCCCGGGGGACGAGCTCCTATAATTCACCCCTCCACTTT. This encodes CASSPRGTSSYNSPLHF. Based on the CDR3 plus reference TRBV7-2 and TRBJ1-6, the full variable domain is GAGVSQSPSNKVTEKGKDVELRCDPISGHTALYWYRQSLGQGLEFLIYFQGNSAPDKSGLPSDRFSAERTGGSVSTLTIQRTQQEDSAVYLCASSPRGTSSYNSPLHFGNGTRLTVT.

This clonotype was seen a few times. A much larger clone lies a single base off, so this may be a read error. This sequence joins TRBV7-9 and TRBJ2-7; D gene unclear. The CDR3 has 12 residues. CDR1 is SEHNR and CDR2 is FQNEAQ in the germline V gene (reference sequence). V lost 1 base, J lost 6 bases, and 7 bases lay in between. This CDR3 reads CASSLGDSEQYF. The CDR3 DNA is TGTGCCAGCAGCTTAGGGGATTCCGAGCAGTACTTC.

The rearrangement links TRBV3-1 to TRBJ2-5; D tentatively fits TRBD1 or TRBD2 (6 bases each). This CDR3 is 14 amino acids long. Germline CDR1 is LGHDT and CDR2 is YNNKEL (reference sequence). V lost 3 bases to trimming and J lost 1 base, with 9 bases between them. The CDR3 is CASSQGGLQETQYF. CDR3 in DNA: TGTGCCAGCAGCCAGGGGGGCCTCCAAGAGACCCAGTACTTC.

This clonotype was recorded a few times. This CDR3 is CSARALAGANNEQFF. The CDR3 DNA follows: TGCAGTGCTAGAGCTCTGGCTGGGGCGAACAATGAGCAGTTCTTC. The rearrangement links TRBV20-1 to TRBJ2-1, with D maybe TRBD1 (5 bases). The CDR3 sequence is 15 residues long. V was shortened by 1 base and J by 5 bases, with 15 bases between the two germline ends. From germline, CDR1 is DFQATT and CDR2 SNEGSKA (reference sequence).

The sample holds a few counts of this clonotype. The CDR3 DNA follows: TGTGCCAGCAGCCAAGGGGGTGGACGGACCAACTATGGCTACACCTTC. It yields the protein CASSQGGGRTNYGYTF. The chain is built from TRBV3-1 and TRBJ1-2; the D is unclear. CDR1 LGHDT and CDR2 YNNKEL come from the germline V gene (reference sequence). The V end lost 1 base, the J end lost 2 bases, and 14 bases lay between the germline ends. The CDR3 totals 16 residues.

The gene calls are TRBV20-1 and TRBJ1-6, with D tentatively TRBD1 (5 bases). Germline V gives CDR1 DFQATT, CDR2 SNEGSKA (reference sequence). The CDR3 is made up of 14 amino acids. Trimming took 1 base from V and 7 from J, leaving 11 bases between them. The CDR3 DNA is TGCAGTGCTAGAGTTCTGGGGGGGAATTCACCCCTCCACTTT. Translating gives CSARVLGGNSPLHF.

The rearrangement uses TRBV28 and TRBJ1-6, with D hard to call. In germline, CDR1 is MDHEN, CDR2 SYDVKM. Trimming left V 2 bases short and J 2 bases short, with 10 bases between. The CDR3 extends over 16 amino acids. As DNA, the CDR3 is TGTGCCAGCAGTTTAACCCGAAACACCTATAATTCACCCCTCCACTTT. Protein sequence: CASSLTRNTYNSPLHF.

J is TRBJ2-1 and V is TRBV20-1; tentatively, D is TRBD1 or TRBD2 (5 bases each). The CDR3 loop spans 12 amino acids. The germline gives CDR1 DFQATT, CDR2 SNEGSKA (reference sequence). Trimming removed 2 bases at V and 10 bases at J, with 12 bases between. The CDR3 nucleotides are TGCAGTGCTAGACCCCTTGGGGACGAGCAGTTCTTC. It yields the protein CSARPLGDEQFF.

As DNA, the CDR3 is TGCAGCGCCACAGGGGGCGCTGCCAAAAACATTCAGTACTTC. Its protein is CSATGGAAKNIQYF. The rearrangement links TRBV29-1 to TRBJ2-4; 9 nucleotides line up with TRBD1. The CDR3 runs to 14 residues. Germline CDR1 SQVTM, CDR2 ANQGSEA. V lost 7 bases, J lost 1 base, and 5 bases stayed unmatched.

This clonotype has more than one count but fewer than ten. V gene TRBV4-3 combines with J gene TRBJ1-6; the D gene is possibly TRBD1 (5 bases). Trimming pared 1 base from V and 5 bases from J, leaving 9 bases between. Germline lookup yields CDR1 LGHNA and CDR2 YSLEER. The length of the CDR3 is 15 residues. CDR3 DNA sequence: TGCGCCAGCAGCCAAGGCCGGGGGAATAATTCACCCCTCCACTTT. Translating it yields CASSQGRGNNSPLHF.

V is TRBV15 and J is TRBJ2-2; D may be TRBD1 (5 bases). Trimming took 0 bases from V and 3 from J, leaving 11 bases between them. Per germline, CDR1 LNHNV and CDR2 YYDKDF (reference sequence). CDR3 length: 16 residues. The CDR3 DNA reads TGTGCCACCAGCAGAGATCATGGGGCGGACACCGGGGAGCTGTTTTTT. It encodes CATSRDHGADTGELFF.

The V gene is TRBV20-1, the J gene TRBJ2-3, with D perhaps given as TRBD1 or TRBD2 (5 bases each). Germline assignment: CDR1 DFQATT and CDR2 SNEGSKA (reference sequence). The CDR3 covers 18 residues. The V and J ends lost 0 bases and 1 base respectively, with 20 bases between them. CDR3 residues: CSARDGAPRGPGTDTQYF. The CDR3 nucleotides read TGCAGTGCTAGAGATGGGGCCCCGAGGGGCCCCGGCACAGATACGCAGTATTTT.